The clone carrying this TCR beta chain was detected once. The antigen remains unidentified. The protocol was immunoSEQ multiplex PCR, while the TCRdb copy is restricted to in-frame clones and leaves out a portion. The repertoire holds some 150,000 clones, approximately 90% seen once, with 4.3% in the top ten. This record belongs to a study of T cell responses to AZD1222 COVID-19 vaccine. CDR1 and CDR2 (germline): SGHRS, YFSETQ. V lost 5 bases, J lost 5 bases, and 5 bases lay in between. The CDR3 contains 11 residues. Study outcomes and limitations: Following two doses of AZD1222, Spike-specific TCR breadth and depth rose. Donor demographics were predominantly white British with a female majority; clonal diversity may be underestimated. Epitopes outside B.1.351 and B.1.1.7 mutated regions reportedly drew nearly half of spike TCRs.

The input for sequencing was peripheral blood, taken 28 days after the second AZD1222 dose. This chain uses TRBV5-1 with TRBJ2-1; the D gene is possibly TRBD2 (5 bases). The TCR comes from an adult who received the AZD1222 COVID-19 vaccine. CDR3 amino acids: CASRTNNEQFF. CDR3 coding DNA: TGCGCCAGCAGGACTAACAATGAGCAGTTCTTC.